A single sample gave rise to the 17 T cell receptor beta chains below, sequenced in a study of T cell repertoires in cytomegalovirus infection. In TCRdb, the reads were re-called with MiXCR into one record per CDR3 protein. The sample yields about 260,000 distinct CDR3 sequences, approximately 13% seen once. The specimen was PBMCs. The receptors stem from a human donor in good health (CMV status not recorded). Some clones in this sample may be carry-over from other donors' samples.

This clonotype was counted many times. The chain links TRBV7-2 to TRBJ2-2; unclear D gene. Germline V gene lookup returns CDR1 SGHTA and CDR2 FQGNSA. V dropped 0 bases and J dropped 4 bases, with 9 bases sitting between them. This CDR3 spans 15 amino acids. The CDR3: CASSLAPSSTGELFF. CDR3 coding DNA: TGTGCCAGCAGCTTAGCGCCGTCATCCACCGGGGAGCTGTTTTTT. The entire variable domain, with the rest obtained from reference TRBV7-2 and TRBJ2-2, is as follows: GAGVSQSPSNKVTEKGKDVELRCDPISGHTALYWYRQSLGQGLEFLIYFQGNSAPDKSGLPSDRFSAERTGGSVSTLTIQRTQQEDSAVYLCASSLAPSSTGELFFGEGSRLTVL.

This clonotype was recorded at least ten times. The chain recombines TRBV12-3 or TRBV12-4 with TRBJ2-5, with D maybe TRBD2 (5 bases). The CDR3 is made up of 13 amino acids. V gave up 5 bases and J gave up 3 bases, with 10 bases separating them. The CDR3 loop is CASSPGLKETQYF. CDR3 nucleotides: TGTGCCAGCAGTCCTGGACTGAAAGAGACCCAGTACTTC.

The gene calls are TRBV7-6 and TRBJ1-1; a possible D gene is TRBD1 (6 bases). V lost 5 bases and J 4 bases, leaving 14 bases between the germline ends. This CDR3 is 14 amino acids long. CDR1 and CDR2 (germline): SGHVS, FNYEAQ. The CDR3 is CASSPQQGGTEAFF. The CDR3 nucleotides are TGTGCCAGCAGCCCCCAACAGGGAGGCACTGAAGCTTTCTTT. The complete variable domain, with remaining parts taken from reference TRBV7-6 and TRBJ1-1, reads GAGVSQSPRYKVTKRGQDVALRCDPISGHVSLYWYRQALGQGPEFLTYFNYEAQQDKSGLPNDRFSAERPEGSISTLTIQRTEQRDSAMYRCASSPQQGGTEAFFGQGTRLTVV.

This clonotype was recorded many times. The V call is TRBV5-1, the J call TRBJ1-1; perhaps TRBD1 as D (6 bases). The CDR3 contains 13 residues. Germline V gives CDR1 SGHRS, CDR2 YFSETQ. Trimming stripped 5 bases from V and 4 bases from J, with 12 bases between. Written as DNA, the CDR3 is TGCGCCAGCAGGACAGGCCCGACCACTGAAGCTTTCTTT. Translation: CASRTGPTTEAFF.

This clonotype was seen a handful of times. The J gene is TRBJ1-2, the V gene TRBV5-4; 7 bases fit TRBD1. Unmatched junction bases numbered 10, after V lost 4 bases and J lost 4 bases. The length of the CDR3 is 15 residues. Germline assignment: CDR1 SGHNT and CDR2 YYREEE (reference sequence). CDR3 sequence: CASSPGQSTFYGYTF. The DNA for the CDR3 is TGTGCCAGCAGCCCGGGACAGTCTACCTTCTATGGCTACACCTTC. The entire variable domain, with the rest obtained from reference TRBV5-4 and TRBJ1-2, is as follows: ETGVTQSPTHLIKTRGQQVTLRCSSQSGHNTVSWYQQALGQGPQFIFQYYREEENGRGNFPPRFSGLQFPNYSSELNVNALELDDSALYLCASSPGQSTFYGYTFGSGTRLTVV.

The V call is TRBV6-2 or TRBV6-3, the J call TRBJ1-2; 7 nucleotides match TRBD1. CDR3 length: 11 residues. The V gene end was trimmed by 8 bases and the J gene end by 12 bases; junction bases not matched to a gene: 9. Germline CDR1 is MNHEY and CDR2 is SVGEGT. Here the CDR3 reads CASGRQGSDTF. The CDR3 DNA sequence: TGTGCCAGCGGGAGACAGGGATCGGACACCTTC.

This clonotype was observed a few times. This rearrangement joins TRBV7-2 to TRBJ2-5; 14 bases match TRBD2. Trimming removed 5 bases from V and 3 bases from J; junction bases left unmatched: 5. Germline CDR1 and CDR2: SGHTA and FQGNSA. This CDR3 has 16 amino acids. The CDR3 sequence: CASSTGLAGGKETQYF. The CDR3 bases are TGTGCCAGCAGCACTGGACTAGCGGGAGGAAAAGAGACCCAGTACTTC.

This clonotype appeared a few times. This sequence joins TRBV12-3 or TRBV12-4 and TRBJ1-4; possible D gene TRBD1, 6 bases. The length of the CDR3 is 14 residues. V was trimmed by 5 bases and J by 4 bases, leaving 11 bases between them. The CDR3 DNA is TGTGCCAGCAGTCCACAGGGAAATAATGAAAAACTGTTTTTT. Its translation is CASSPQGNNEKLFF.

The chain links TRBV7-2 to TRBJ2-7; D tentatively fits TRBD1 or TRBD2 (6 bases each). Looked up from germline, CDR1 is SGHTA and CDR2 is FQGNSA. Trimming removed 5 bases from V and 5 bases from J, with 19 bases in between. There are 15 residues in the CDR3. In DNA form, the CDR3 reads TGTGCCAGCAGCCCAAAGGGGGGCGGGAACCACGAGCAGTACTTC. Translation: CASSPKGGGNHEQYF.

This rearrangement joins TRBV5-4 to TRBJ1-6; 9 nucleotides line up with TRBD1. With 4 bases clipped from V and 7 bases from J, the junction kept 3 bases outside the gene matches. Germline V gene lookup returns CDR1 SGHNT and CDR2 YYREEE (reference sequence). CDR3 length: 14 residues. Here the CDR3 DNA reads TGTGCCAGCAGCGCCGACAGGGGGAATTCACCCCTCCACTTT. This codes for CASSADRGNSPLHF.

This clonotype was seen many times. This CDR3 reads CASSLTRDTQYF. As DNA, the CDR3 is TGTGCCAGCAGCTTAACACGGGATACGCAGTATTTT. This chain uses TRBV7-2 with TRBJ2-3, with D hard to call. V dropped 2 bases and J dropped 6 bases, with 6 bases sitting between them. The V gene's germline CDR1 is SGHTA and CDR2 FQGNSA. This CDR3 has 12 residues.

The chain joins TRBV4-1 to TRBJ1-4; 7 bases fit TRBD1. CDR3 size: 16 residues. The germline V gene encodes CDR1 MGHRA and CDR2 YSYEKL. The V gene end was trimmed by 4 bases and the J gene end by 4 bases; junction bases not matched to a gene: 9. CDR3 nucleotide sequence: TGCGCCAGCAGCCTTGCCGGGACAGACGATAATGAAAAACTGTTTTTT. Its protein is CASSLAGTDDNEKLFF.

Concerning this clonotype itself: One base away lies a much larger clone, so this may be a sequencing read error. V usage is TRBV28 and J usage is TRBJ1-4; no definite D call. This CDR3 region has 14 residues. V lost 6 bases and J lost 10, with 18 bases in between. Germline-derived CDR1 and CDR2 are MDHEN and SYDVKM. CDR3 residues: CASRTTIIGRKLFF. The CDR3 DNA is TGTGCCAGCAGGACCACCATTATTGGACGAAAACTGTTTTTT.

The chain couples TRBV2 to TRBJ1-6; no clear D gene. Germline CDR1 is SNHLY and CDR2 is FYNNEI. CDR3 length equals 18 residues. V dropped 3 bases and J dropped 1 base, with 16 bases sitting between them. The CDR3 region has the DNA TGTGCCAGCAGTGACCTCCTAGGCTTCACGTCCTATAATTCACCCCTCCACTTT. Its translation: CASSDLLGFTSYNSPLHF. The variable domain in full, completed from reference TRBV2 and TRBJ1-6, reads EPEVTQTPSHQVTQMGQEVILRCVPISNHLYFYWYRQILGQKVEFLVSFYNNEISEKSEIFDDQFSVERPDGSNFTLKIRSTKLEDSAMYFCASSDLLGFTSYNSPLHFGNGTRLTVT.

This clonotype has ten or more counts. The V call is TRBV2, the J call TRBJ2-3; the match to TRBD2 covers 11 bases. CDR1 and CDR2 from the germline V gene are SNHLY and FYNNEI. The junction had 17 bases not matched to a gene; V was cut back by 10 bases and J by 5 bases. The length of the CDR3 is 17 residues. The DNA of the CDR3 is TGTGCCACCCGGGGACCCAGACTAGCGGGGTCGGAAGATACGCAGTATTTT. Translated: CATRGPRLAGSEDTQYF.

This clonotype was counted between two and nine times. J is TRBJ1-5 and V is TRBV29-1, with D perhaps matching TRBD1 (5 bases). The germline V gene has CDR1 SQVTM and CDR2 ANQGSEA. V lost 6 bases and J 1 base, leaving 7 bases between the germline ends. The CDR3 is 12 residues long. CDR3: CSVRQSNQPQHF. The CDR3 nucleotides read TGCAGCGTACGACAGAGCAATCAGCCCCAGCATTTT.

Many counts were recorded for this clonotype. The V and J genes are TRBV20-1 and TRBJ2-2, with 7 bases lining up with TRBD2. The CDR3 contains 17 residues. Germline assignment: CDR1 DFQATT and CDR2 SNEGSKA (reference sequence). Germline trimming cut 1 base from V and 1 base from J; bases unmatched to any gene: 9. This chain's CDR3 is CSARGAWIAGNTGELFF. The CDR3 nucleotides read TGCAGTGCTAGAGGGGCGTGGATAGCGGGGAACACCGGGGAGCTGTTTTTT.